The source of this TCR beta chain is a study of blood T cell repertoires in COVID-19. Across the study: Sources were T cells, B-cell-depleted T cells, or PBMCs; the material itself was cDNA or gDNA.

Data came from immunoSEQ multiplex PCR; TCRdb stores just in-frame clones and leaves some out. The sample consists of about 370,000 clones, more than 70% of them appearing once. The CDR3 is 14 residues long. Germline V gives CDR1 SNHLY, CDR2 FYNNEI. The trim removed 10 bases at V and 9 bases at J, leaving 7 bases unmatched. The TCR was taken from a woman between 25 and 40 years old with COVID-19, enrolled during active disease. Sequenced sample: peripheral blood. J is TRBJ2-1 and V is TRBV2, with 15 bases fitting TRBD2. The CDR3 here is CAKGTSGRSGEQFF. The DNA of the CDR3 is TGTGCCAAAGGGACTAGCGGGAGGTCGGGTGAGCAGTTCTTC.